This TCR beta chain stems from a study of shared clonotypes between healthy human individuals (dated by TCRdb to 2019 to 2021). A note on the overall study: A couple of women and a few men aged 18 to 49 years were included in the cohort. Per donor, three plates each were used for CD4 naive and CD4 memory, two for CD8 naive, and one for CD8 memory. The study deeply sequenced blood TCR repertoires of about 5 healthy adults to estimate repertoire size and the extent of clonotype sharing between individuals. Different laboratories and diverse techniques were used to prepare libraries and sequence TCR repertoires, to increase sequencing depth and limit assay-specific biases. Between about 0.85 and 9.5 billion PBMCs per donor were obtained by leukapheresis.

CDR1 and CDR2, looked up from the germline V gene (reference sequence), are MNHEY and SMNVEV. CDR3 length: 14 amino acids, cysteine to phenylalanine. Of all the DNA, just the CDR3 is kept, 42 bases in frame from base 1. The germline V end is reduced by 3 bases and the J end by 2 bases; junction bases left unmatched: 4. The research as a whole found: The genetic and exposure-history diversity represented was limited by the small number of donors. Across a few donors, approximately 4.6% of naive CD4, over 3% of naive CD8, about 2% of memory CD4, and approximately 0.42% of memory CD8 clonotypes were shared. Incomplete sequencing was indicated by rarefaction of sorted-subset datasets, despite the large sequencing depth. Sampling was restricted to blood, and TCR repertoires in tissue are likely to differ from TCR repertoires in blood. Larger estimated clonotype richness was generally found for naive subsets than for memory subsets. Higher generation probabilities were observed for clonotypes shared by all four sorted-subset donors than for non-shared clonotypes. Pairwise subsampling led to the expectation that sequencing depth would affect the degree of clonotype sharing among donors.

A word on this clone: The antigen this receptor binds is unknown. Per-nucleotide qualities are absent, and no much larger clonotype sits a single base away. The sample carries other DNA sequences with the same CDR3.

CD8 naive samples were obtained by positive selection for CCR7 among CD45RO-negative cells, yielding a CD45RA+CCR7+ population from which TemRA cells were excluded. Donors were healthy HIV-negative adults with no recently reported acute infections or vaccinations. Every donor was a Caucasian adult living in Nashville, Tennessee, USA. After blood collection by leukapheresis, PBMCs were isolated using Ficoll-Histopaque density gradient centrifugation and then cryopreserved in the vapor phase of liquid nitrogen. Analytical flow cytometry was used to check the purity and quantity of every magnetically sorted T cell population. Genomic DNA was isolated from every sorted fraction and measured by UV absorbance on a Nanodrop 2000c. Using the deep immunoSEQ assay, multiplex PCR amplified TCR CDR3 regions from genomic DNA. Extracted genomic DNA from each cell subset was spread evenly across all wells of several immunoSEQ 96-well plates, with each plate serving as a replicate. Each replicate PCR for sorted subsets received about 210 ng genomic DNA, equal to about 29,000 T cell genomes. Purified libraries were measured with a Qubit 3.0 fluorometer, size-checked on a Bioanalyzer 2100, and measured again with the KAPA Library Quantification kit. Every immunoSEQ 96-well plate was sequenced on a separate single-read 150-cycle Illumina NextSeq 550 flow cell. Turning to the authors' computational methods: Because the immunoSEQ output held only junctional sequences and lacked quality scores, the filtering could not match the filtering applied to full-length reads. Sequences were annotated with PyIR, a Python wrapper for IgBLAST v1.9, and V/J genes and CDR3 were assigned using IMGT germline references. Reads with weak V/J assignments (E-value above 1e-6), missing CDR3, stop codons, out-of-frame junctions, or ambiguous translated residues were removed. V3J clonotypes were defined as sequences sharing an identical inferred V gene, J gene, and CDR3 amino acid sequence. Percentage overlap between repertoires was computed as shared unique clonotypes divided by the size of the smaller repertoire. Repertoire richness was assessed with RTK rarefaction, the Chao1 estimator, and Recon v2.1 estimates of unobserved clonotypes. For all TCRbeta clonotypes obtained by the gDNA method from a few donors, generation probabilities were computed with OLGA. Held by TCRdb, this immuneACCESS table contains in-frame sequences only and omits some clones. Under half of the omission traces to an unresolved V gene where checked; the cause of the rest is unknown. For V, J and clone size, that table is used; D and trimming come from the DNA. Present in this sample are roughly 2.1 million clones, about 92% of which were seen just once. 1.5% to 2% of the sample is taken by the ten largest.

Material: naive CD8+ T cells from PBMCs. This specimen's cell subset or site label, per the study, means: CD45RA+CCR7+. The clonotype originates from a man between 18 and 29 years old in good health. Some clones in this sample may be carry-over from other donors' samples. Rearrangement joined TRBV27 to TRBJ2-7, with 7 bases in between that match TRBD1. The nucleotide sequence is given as TGTGCCAGCAGTTTGGGACAGAGACCCTACGAGCAGTACTTC. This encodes CASSLGQRPYEQYF.